This T cell receptor (beta chain) was recovered during a study of T-cell memory formation after mild COVID-19. About the research overall: Each donor largely had its own TCR clusters. General observations from the study: Later expanders leaned CD4+, whereas day 15 to 85 contracting clones were balanced CD4/CD8.

This clonotype was observed a handful of times. Its antigen remains unknown. Constant-segment primers were used for 5'RACE, and the resulting TCR alpha and TCR beta cDNA libraries carried sample barcodes and UMIs. TCRdb called the 5' RACE reads again in MiXCR, with one record for every CDR3 protein. The top ten clones hold 20% to 25% of a sample with some 350,000 distinct CDR3 sequences, 13% of them seen once. The V segment lost 0 bases and the J segment 9 bases; nucleotides outside the gene matches: 2. The germline CDR1 and CDR2 sequences are SGHDT and YYEEEE. This CDR3 region has 12 residues. The TCR originated in a man aged 18 to 29 who had mild COVID-19 (a few samples of this study predate the infection). Cell type and time point are not known. The chain recombines TRBV5-6 with TRBJ2-7, with TRBD1 identical over 8 bases. Sequencing was performed on PBMCs or a T cell subset sorted from them (not recorded which). The CDR3: CASSLGTGRQYV. Here the CDR3 DNA reads TGTGCCAGCAGCTTGGGGACAGGGAGGCAGTACGTC.